The entry below gives a single T cell receptor (beta chain) sequence along with its context. Its specificity is unknown. This record comes from a study of blood T cells in healthy people across ages. Study results and caveats: PBMCs left unsorted prevented a conclusive naive versus antigen-experienced comparison. Diversity was higher, and naive CD4+ cells more numerous, in long-lived donors than in aged donors. Naive T cell percentage strongly correlated with TCR beta diversity.

Researchers collected around 10 milliliters of peripheral blood from every single donor. Germline V lookup: CDR1 SGHAT, CDR2 FQNNGV. The CDR3 contains 15 residues. With 5 bases clipped from V and 5 bases from J, the junction kept 8 bases outside the gene matches. The authors ran a second PCR of about 7 to 12 cycles using a sample-barcoded 5' primer and a J-beta primer mix. Using its own MiXCR run on the 5' RACE reads, TCRdb lists one record per CDR3 protein. This repertoire shows 750,000 to 950,000 distinct CDR3 sequences, about 55% found once; its top ten account for roughly 37%. The sequence was collected from an older man in good health. Sequencing used blood. This chain uses TRBV11-2 with TRBJ2-1, with 8 bases identical to TRBD2. CDR3 nucleotide sequence: TGTGCCAGCAGCCTAGCGGGCCGCAGCAACAATGAGCAGTTCTTC. Translating gives CASSLAGRSNNEQFF.